These 28 T cell receptor beta chains were all obtained from the same sample, sequenced in a study of blood T cell repertoires in COVID-19. TCRdb's copy holds only in-frame clones and misses some; the assay was immunoSEQ multiplex PCR. This table holds roughly 230,000 clones, over 70% found once. Sequencing used peripheral blood. The receptors were sampled from a man aged 40-49 years with active or convalescent COVID-19.

This chain connects TRBV3-1 (or the pseudogene TRBV3-2) to TRBJ2-2; tentatively, D is TRBD1 (5 bases). V shed 1 base and J shed 5 bases, with 8 bases lying between them. Germline CDR1 is LGHDT and CDR2 is YNNKEL (reference sequence). This CDR3 spans 14 amino acids. DNA for the CDR3: TGTGCCAGCAGCCAAGGACAGTTTACCGGGGAGCTGTTTTTT. It encodes CASSQGQFTGELFF.

Here the CDR3 DNA reads TGTGCCAGCAGTGACTCAAGGCCTAGCGGGGGTTCCACTCACTACGAGCAGTACTTC. Translating gives CASSDSRPSGGSTHYEQYF. V and J are TRBV6-4 and TRBJ2-7; 10 bases line up with TRBD2. This CDR3 has 19 residues. With V trimmed by 0 bases and J by 3 bases, 14 bases remained unmatched. Germline V gene lookup returns CDR1 MRHNA and CDR2 SNTAGT.

The rearrangement links TRBV7-3 to TRBJ2-1, with TRBD2 matching over 16 bases. Germline loops: CDR1 SGHTA, CDR2 FQGTGA. This CDR3 has 19 amino acids. Trimming cost V 5 bases and J 7 bases; bases outside gene matches: 14. This CDR3 is CASSLVPGLAGGPRNEQFF. CDR3 nucleotide sequence: TGTGCCAGCAGCCTCGTCCCGGGACTAGCGGGGGGGCCTAGGAATGAGCAGTTCTTC.

The chain joins TRBV6-1 to TRBJ1-5; weak D call: TRBD1 (5 bases). The germline CDR1 and CDR2 sequences are MNHNS and SASEGT. The V gene lost 2 bases and the J gene lost 4 bases, with 6 bases spanning the gap. The CDR3 length is 13 residues. CDR3 loop: CASSEPGNQPQHF. The CDR3 nucleotides read TGTGCCAGCAGTGAACCAGGGAATCAGCCCCAGCATTTT.

V is TRBV4-1 and J is TRBJ2-7, with 7 bases that match TRBD1. Trimming cost V 2 bases and J 1 base; bases outside gene matches: 5. The CDR3 contains 15 residues. Per the germline V gene, CDR1 is MGHRA and CDR2 is YSYEKL. CDR3 loop: CASSQSGQVSYEQYF. In DNA form, the CDR3 reads TGCGCCAGCAGCCAATCAGGACAGGTATCCTACGAGCAGTACTTC.

In this sample, this clone turned up a few times. The J gene is TRBJ1-3, the V gene TRBV29-1; 8 nucleotides agree with TRBD1. This CDR3 is built from 14 residues. V trimming: 4 bases; J trimming: 4 bases; junction bases outside the gene matches: 6. Germline V gene sequence: CDR1 SQVTM, CDR2 ANQGSEA. CDR3 sequence reads: CSVVTTGGGNTIYF. The CDR3 DNA reads TGCAGCGTTGTCACCACAGGGGGAGGAAACACCATATATTTT.

The V and J genes are TRBV5-6 and TRBJ2-7, with 12 bases identical to TRBD1. This CDR3 region has 18 residues. Losses at the gene ends were 4 bases for V and 4 bases for J; bases not matched to a gene: 15. Germline assignment: CDR1 SGHDT and CDR2 YYEEEE. The CDR3 is CASSRGQGARPSIYEQYF. The CDR3 coding sequence is TGTGCCAGCAGCCGGGGACAGGGGGCGCGTCCGTCCATATACGAGCAGTACTTC.

V gene TRBV5-4 combines with J gene TRBJ2-7; no clear D. Germline loops: CDR1 SGHNT, CDR2 YYREEE (reference sequence). Between the trimmed V and J ends, which lost 1 base and 6 bases, there was a span of 8 bases. This CDR3 is 12 amino acids long. CDR3 DNA sequence: TGTGCCAGCAGCTTGTGGTCGAGCGAGCAGTACTTC. This sequence encodes CASSLWSSEQYF. Full variable domain (remainder filled in from reference TRBV5-4 and TRBJ2-7): ETGVTQSPTHLIKTRGQQVTLRCSSQSGHNTVSWYQQALGQGPQFIFQYYREEENGRGNFPPRFSGLQFPNYSSELNVNALELDDSALYLCASSLWSSEQYFGPGTRLTVT.

The gene calls are TRBV27 and TRBJ1-1, with TRBD1 matching 10 bases. This CDR3 is built from 13 residues. The trim removed 6 bases at V and 8 bases at J, leaving 6 bases unmatched. Germline values: CDR1 MNHEY, CDR2 SMNVEV (reference sequence). CDR3 bases: TGTGCCAGCAGCTATCAGGGACAGGGGGAAGCTTTCTTT. It translates to CASSYQGQGEAFF.

The chain carries TRBV10-2 and TRBJ2-7, with D possibly TRBD2 on 6 matching bases. V was trimmed by 9 bases and J by 6 bases, leaving 9 bases between them. Germline CDR1 is WSHSY and CDR2 is SAAADI. CDR3 length: 10 residues. The CDR3 here is CASGGPEQYF. Written as DNA, the CDR3 is TGCGCCAGTGGAGGGCCCGAGCAGTACTTC.

This clone was observed a single time. As DNA, the CDR3 is TGTGCCAGCATAGAGGACAGGACATCTGGAAACACCATATATTTT. Encoded protein: CASIEDRTSGNTIYF. V usage is TRBV25-1 and J usage is TRBJ1-3; 7 bases map to TRBD1. The CDR3 totals 15 residues. The germline CDR1 and CDR2 sequences are MGHDK and SYGVNS. Unmatched junction bases numbered 7, after V lost 7 bases and J lost 1 base.

This chain joins TRBV30 and TRBJ1-2; perhaps TRBD1 as D (5 bases). The CDR3 consists of 12 residues. CDR1 GTSNPN and CDR2 SVGIG come from the germline V gene (reference sequence). Trimming removed 3 bases from V and 6 bases from J, with 11 bases in between. The CDR3 DNA reads TGTGCCTGGAGACTAGGAGGGGATGGCTACACCTTC. This translates into CAWRLGGDGYTF.

The V call is TRBV11-3, the J call TRBJ2-1, with a tentative D call TRBD1 (6 bases). The V and J ends lost 3 bases and 1 base respectively, with 10 bases between them. The CDR3 spans 15 residues. Germline CDR1 is SGHNT and CDR2 is YENEEA. CDR3: CASSFTGLSYNEQFF. The CDR3 nucleotides read TGTGCCAGCAGCTTTACAGGGTTATCCTACAATGAGCAGTTCTTC.

The chain carries TRBV28 and TRBJ2-5; TRBD1 aligns across 12 bases. Germline loops: CDR1 MDHEN, CDR2 SYDVKM. The CDR3 sequence is 15 residues long. V gave up 7 bases and J gave up 4 bases; unmatched junction bases: 7. The CDR3 DNA is TGTGCCAGCACTGGGACAGGGGGCGGGGGAGAGACCCAGTACTTC. Translated: CASTGTGGGGETQYF. Full variable domain (missing parts from reference TRBV28 and TRBJ2-5): DVKVTQSSRYLVKRTGEKVFLECVQDMDHENMFWYRQDPGLGLRLIYFSYDVKMKEKGDIPEGYSVSREKKERFSLILESASTNQTSMYLCASTGTGGGGETQYFGPGTRLLVL.

The rearrangement joins TRBV13 to TRBJ1-5; D not certain. The CDR3 consists of 15 residues. Germline CDR1 reads PRHDT; CDR2 reads FYEKMQ (reference sequence). Trimming removed 3 bases from V and 3 bases from J, with 12 bases in between. The chain's CDR3 is CASSLGGLSNQPQHF. CDR3 bases: TGTGCCAGCAGCTTGGGAGGGCTGTCCAATCAGCCCCAGCATTTT.

This sequence joins TRBV28 and TRBJ1-2; 8 bases align to TRBD1. Germline V gene sequence: CDR1 MDHEN, CDR2 SYDVKM. This CDR3 spans 16 amino acids. The junction had 16 bases not matched to a gene; V was cut back by 5 bases and J by 8 bases. The CDR3 region is CASSIGGGQGAGGYTF. In nucleotides, the CDR3 is TGTGCCAGCAGTATTGGAGGTGGGCAGGGGGCTGGCGGCTACACCTTC.

The chain couples TRBV30 to TRBJ1-2; the D is unclear. Trimming removed 0 bases from V and 4 bases from J, with 12 bases in between. The CDR3 has 14 amino acids. The germline V gene encodes CDR1 GTSNPN and CDR2 SVGIG (reference sequence). CDR3 amino acids: CAWSVRPGSYGYTF. The CDR3 nucleotides read TGTGCCTGGAGTGTACGGCCGGGGAGCTATGGCTACACCTTC.

This sequence joins TRBV11-3 and TRBJ2-3; 8 bases are a match to TRBD2. This CDR3 is 16 amino acids long. Looked up from germline, CDR1 is SGHNT and CDR2 is YENEEA. V lost 5 bases to trimming and J lost 2 bases; unmatched junction nucleotides: 9. The CDR3 DNA is TGTGCCAGCAGCCGTCGGGTAGCGGGAATCACAGATACGCAGTATTTT. Translation gives CASSRRVAGITDTQYF.

This chain links TRBV27 with TRBJ2-6, with 7 bases fitting TRBD1. The CDR3 covers 17 residues. The germline V gene has CDR1 MNHEY and CDR2 SMNVEV (reference sequence). V gave up 5 bases and J gave up 0 bases; unmatched junction bases: 7. The CDR3 bases are TGTGCCAGCAGTCCCGCGACAGGGAGCTCTGGGGCCAACGTCCTGACTTTC. This gives the protein CASSPATGSSGANVLTF.

This rearrangement joins TRBV30 to TRBJ2-6, with D tentatively TRBD2 (6 bases). The germline CDR1 and CDR2 sequences are GTSNPN and SVGIG (reference sequence). Trimming stripped 0 bases from V and 0 bases from J, with 12 bases between. CDR3 length: 17 residues. The CDR3 DNA sequence: TGTGCCTGGAGTGTAGGGACTCCCGTCTCTGGGGCCAACGTCCTGACTTTC. Residues: CAWSVGTPVSGANVLTF.

Notes on this clone: In this CDR3 the conserved last residue, phenylalanine or tryptophan, is missing, so a read error is likely. No DNA is shown, since the ends of the CDR3 on it are uncertain; the CDR3 is the one TCRdb lists. The chain has TRBV21-1 and TRBJ2-7; TRBD1 is the table's D call and was not checked against the DNA. TRBV21-1 counts as a pseudogene. The CDR3 sequence runs 16 residues, both termini included. CDR3 amino acids: CASSTRQSLRVEHLPS.

The chain joins TRBV18 to TRBJ2-7; 7 positions agree with TRBD1. J lost 6 bases, V lost 5 bases, and 4 bases had no gene match. This CDR3 has 12 amino acids. CDR1 and CDR2 (germline): KGHSH, LQKENI. CDR3: CASSSNRGEQYF. Written as DNA, the CDR3 is TGTGCCAGCTCATCAAACAGGGGCGAGCAGTACTTC.

The rearrangement joins TRBV4-1 to TRBJ1-1; D is perhaps TRBD1 (5 bases). V shed 8 bases and J shed 1 base, with 11 bases lying between them. CDR3 size: 13 residues. CDR1 MGHRA and CDR2 YSYEKL come from the germline V gene. The CDR3 nucleotides are TGCGCCAGCGCCGCCAGGGCGAACACTGAAGCTTTCTTT. It yields the protein CASAARANTEAFF.

The chain employs TRBV3-1 (or the pseudogene TRBV3-2) and TRBJ2-7, with D possibly being TRBD2 (6 bases). The ends were cut back, 3 bases at V and 2 bases at J, with 17 bases in the middle. Per germline, CDR1 LGHDT and CDR2 YNNKEL (reference sequence). This CDR3 is built from 16 residues. The CDR3 DNA reads TGTGCCAGCAGCCATTTACGGGGGAGCGGAACCTACGAGCAGTACTTC. Translating gives CASSHLRGSGTYEQYF.

J is TRBJ2-7 and V is TRBV3-1 (or the pseudogene TRBV3-2), with 12 bases lining up with TRBD1. The CDR3 is 16 amino acids. Per germline, CDR1 LGHDT and CDR2 YNNKEL (reference sequence). J lost 4 bases, V lost 5 bases, and 9 bases had no gene match. Here the CDR3 reads CASSSIPGQGAYEQYF. The CDR3 DNA is TGTGCCAGCAGCTCAATACCGGGACAGGGGGCGTACGAGCAGTACTTC.

This chain joins TRBV2 and TRBJ2-7; 9 bases match TRBD1. V shed 6 bases and J 4 bases; nucleotides not matched to a gene: 13. The V gene's germline CDR1 is SNHLY and CDR2 FYNNEI. The CDR3 covers 16 residues. The DNA for the CDR3 is TGTGCCAGCAGGGCTACTCCGGGACAGGGAATGTACGAGCAGTACTTC. Translated: CASRATPGQGMYEQYF.

The chain employs TRBV5-4 and TRBJ2-2; 12 nucleotides agree with TRBD1. Trimming removed 4 bases from V and 3 bases from J; junction bases left unmatched: 7. Germline values: CDR1 SGHNT, CDR2 YYREEE (reference sequence). The CDR3 sequence is 17 residues long. The DNA of the CDR3 is TGTGCCAGCAGCGCCGGGACAGGGGGCTATTACACCGGGGAGCTGTTTTTT. Encoded protein: CASSAGTGGYYTGELFF.

The gene calls are TRBV14 and TRBJ2-7; D perhaps matches TRBD1 (5 bases). The V gene lost 2 bases and the J gene lost 2 bases, with 13 bases spanning the gap. The CDR3 consists of 15 residues. Germline lookup yields CDR1 SGHDN and CDR2 FVKESK. The DNA for the CDR3 is TGTGCCAGCAGCCAACAGGAGACAGCGCCCTACGAGCAGTACTTC. Translating gives CASSQQETAPYEQYF.